Detailed here is one TCR beta chain. Its antigen is currently unknown. Whole blood supplied total RNA, and T cells were not sorted. This sample is drawn from a study of monozygotic twins with inflammatory bowel disease. CDR3 length: 16 residues. The V gene's germline CDR1 is SGHVS and CDR2 FNYEAQ. General observations from the study: IBD patients showed reduced TCRbeta diversity (inverse Simpson) versus healthy co-twins.

UMIs bearing a 6-nucleotide sample barcode were added through template switching. No DNA is given; TCRdb re-called the 5' RACE reads and lists each CDR3 protein once. This table holds about 160,000 distinct CDR3 sequences. Material: blood. The origin of this receptor is a human donor with ulcerative colitis or Crohn's disease, or a healthy co-twin of an affected twin (not recorded which). The chain is built from TRBV7-6 and TRBJ2-1. CDR3 sequence reads: CASSLEYGSTYNEQFF.